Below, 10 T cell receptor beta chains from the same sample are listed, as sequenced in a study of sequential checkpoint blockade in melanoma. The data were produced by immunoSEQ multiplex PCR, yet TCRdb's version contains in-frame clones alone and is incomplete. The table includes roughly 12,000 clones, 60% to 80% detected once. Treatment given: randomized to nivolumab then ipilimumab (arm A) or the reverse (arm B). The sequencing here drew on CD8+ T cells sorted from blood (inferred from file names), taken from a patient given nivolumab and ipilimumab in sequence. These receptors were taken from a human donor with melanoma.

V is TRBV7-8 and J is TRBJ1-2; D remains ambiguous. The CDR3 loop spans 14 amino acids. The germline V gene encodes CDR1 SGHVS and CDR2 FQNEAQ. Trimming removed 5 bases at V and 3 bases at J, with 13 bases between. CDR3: CASSSSGSDYGYTF. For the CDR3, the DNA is TGTGCCAGCAGCAGTTCAGGCTCCGACTATGGCTACACCTTC.

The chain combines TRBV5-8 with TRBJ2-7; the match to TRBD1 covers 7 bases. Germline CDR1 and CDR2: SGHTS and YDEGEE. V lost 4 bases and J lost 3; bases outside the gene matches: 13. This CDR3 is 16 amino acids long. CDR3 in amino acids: CASSQDSWAGGYEQYF. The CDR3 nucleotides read TGTGCCAGCAGCCAAGATTCGTGGGCAGGGGGCTACGAGCAGTACTTC.

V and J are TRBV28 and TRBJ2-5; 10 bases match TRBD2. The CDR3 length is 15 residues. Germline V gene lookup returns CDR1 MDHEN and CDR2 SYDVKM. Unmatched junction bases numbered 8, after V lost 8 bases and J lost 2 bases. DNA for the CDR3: TGTGCCAGCGGAGCGAGACTAGCGGGTCAAGAGACCCAGTACTTC. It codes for CASGARLAGQETQYF.

The CDR3 DNA sequence: TGTGCCAGTAGTATAGATCTCTTTGGACTAGTGGAGACCCAGTACTTC. Translating gives CASSIDLFGLVETQYF. The chain links TRBV19 to TRBJ2-5; 7 bases align to TRBD2. The CDR3 covers 16 residues. Germline CDR1 is LNHDA and CDR2 is SQIVND (reference sequence). The ends lost 0 bases at V and 5 bases at J; junction bases unmatched: 9.

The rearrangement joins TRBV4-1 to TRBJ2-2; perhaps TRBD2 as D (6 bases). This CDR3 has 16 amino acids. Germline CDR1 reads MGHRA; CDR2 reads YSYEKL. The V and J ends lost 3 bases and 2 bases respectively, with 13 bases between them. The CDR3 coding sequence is TGCGCCAGCAGCCAGGACCCGGGGGTAAACACCGGGGAGCTGTTTTTT. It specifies CASSQDPGVNTGELFF.

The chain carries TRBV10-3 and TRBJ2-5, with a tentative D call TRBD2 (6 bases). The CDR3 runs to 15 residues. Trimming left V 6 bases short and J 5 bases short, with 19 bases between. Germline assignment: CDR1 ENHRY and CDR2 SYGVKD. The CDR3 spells CAIRAGSKAGETQYF. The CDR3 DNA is TGTGCCATCAGGGCCGGGAGCAAAGCTGGGGAGACCCAGTACTTC.

The CDR3 coding sequence is TGTGCCAGCCAGAGCGGGTTAGGTTCCTACGAGCAGTACTTC. Protein: CASQSGLGSYEQYF. The chain links TRBV27 to TRBJ2-7; tentative D call: TRBD2 (6 bases). Germline assignment: CDR1 MNHEY and CDR2 SMNVEV (reference sequence). The V end lost 8 bases, the J end lost 1 base, and 15 bases lay between the germline ends. The CDR3 loop spans 14 amino acids.

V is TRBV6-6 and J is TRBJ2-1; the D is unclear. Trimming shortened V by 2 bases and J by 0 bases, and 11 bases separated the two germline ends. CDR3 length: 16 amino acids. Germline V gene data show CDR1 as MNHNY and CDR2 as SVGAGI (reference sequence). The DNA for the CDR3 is TGTGCCAGCAGTTACCGGCCAGGTCACTCCTACAATGAGCAGTTCTTC. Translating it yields CASSYRPGHSYNEQFF.

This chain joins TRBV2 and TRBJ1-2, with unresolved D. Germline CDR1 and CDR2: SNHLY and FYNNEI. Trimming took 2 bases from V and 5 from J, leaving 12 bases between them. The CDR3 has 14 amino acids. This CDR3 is CASSELMAPYGYTF. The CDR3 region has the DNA TGTGCCAGCAGTGAACTGATGGCCCCGTATGGCTACACCTTC. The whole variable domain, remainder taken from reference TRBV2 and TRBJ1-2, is EPEVTQTPSHQVTQMGQEVILRCVPISNHLYFYWYRQILGQKVEFLVSFYNNEISEKSEIFDDQFSVERPDGSNFTLKIRSTKLEDSAMYFCASSELMAPYGYTFGSGTRLTVV.

The CDR3 DNA reads TGTGCCAGCAGTTTTACAGGGAACAATCAGCCCCAGCATTTT. Translating it yields CASSFTGNNQPQHF. The rearrangement joins TRBV6-5 to TRBJ1-5; maybe TRBD1 (6 bases). The germline V gene has CDR1 MNHEY and CDR2 SVGAGI. This CDR3 contains 14 residues. The ends were cut back, 4 bases at V and 3 bases at J, with 10 bases in the middle.